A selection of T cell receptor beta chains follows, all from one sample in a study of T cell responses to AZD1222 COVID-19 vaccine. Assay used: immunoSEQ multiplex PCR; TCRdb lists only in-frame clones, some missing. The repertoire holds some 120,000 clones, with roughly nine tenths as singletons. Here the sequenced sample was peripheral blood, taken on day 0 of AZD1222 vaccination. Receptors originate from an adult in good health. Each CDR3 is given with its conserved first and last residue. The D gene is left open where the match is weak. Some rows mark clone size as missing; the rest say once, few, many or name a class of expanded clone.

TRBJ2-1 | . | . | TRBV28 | CASSSPHGGHEQFF | TGTGCCAGCAGCTCCCCTCATGGGGGGCATGAGCAGTTCTTC
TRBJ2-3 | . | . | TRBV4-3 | CASSQDYGATDTQYF | TGCGCCAGCAGCCAAGACTATGGGGCCACAGATACGCAGTATTTT
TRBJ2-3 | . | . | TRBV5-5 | CASSLEQDTQYF | TGTGCCAGCAGCTTGGAACAAGATACGCAGTATTTT
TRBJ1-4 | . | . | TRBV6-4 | CASRQGEKLFF | TGTGCCAGCAGACAGGGTGAAAAACTGTTTTTT
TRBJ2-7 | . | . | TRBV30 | CAWSVSQYEQYF | TGTGCCTGGAGTGTTTCTCAGTACGAGCAGTACTTC
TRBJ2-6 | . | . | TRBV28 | CASSFTGQGANVLTF | TGTGCCAGCAGTTTCACGGGGCAAGGGGCCAACGTCCTGACTTTC
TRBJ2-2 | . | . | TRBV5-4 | CASSLSGWNTGELFF | TGTGCCAGCAGCTTGTCGGGGTGGAACACCGGGGAGCTGTTTTTT
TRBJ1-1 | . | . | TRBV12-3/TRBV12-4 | CASSQTNTEAFF | TGTGCCAGCAGTCAAACGAACACTGAAGCTTTCTTT
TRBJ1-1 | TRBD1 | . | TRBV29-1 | CSVDKGAAFF | TGCAGCGTTGACAAGGGGGCTGCTTTCTTT
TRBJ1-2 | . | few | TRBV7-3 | CASSLGRNYGYTF | TGTGCCAGCAGCCTCGGCCGTAACTATGGCTACACCTTC
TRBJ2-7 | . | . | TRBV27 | CASTERPEYEQYF | TGTGCCAGCACTGAGCGGCCAGAATACGAGCAGTACTTC
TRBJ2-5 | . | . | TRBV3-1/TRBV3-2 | CASSQGRVRETQYF | TGTGCCAGCAGCCAAGGAAGAGTCCGAGAGACCCAGTACTTC
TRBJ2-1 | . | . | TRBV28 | CASSLGYPNEQFF | TGTGCCAGCAGTTTAGGGTACCCCAATGAGCAGTTCTTC
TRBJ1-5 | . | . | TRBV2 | CASRSQGTLPQHF | TGTGCCAGCAGATCCCAGGGGACTCTACCCCAGCATTTT
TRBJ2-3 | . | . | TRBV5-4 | CASSLTASTDTQYF | TGTGCCAGCAGCTTGACGGCCAGCACAGATACGCAGTATTTT
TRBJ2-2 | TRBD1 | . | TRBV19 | CASSIRTGLTGELFF | TGTGCCAGTAGTATTCGGACAGGGCTCACCGGGGAGCTGTTTTTT
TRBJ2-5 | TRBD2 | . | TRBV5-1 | CASSLGLAGGPETQYF | TGCGCCAGCAGCTTGGGACTAGCGGGGGGGCCGGAGACCCAGTACTTC
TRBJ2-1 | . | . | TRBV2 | CASGQRGPNEQFF | TGTGCCAGCGGACAGAGGGGACCCAATGAGCAGTTCTTC
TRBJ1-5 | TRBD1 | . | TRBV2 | CASSEGTGNMPQHF | TGTGCCAGCAGTGAGGGGACAGGTAATATGCCCCAGCATTTT
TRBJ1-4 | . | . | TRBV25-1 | CASSALLAGANEKLFF | TGTGCCAGCAGTGCACTATTGGCAGGAGCGAATGAAAAACTGTTTTTT
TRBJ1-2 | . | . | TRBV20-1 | CSAMDAGYTF | TGCAGTGCTATGGACGCTGGCTACACCTTC
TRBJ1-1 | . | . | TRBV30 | CAWSVQAANEAFF | TGTGCCTGGAGTGTACAGGCGGCCAACGAAGCTTTCTTT
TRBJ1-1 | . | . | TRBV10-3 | CAIRGGTEAFF | TGTGCCATCAGAGGAGGTACTGAAGCTTTCTTT
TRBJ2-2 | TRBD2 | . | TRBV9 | CASGGGTANTGELFF | TGTGCCAGCGGCGGGGGGACCGCGAACACCGGGGAGCTGTTTTTT
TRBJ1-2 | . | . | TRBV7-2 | CASSLGGPYTDGYTF | TGTGCCAGCAGCTTAGGAGGACCATATACGGACGGCTACACCTTC
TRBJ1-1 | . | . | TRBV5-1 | CASSLSSLAEAFF | TGCGCCAGCAGCCTCAGTAGCCTGGCTGAAGCTTTCTTT
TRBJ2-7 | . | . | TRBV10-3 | CAISEEGMDEQYF | TGTGCCATCAGTGAAGAGGGGATGGACGAGCAGTACTTC
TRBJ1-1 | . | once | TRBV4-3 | CASSQAGRNTEAFF | TGCGCCAGCAGCCAAGCAGGCAGGAACACTGAAGCTTTCTTT
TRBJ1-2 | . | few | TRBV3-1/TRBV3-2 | CASSRTENYGYTF | TGTGCCAGCAGCAGGACGGAAAACTATGGCTACACCTTC
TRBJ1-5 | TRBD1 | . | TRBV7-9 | CASSPVGDSKGSQHF | TGTGCCAGCAGCCCAGTGGGGGACAGCAAAGGGTCCCAGCATTTT
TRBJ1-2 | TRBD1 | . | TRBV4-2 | CASSPDRDRYDYGYTF | TGTGCCAGCAGCCCGGATCGGGACAGGTACGACTATGGCTACACCTTC
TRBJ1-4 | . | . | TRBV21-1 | CASSAPGGYVETNEKLFF | TGTGCCAGCAGCGCGCCAGGGGGCTACGTGGAAACTAATGAAAAACTGTTTTTT
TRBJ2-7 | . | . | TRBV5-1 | CASSSGGYEQYF | TGCGCCAGCAGCTCGGGCGGGTACGAGCAGTACTTC
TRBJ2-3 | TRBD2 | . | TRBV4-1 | CASRGELSGGNADTQYF | TGCGCCAGCAGAGGAGAACTTAGCGGGGGCAACGCAGATACGCAGTATTTT
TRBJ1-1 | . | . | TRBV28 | CASSLPGITEAFF | TGTGCCAGCAGTTTACCTGGTATCACTGAAGCTTTCTTT
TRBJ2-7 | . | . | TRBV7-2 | CASSWSGRTIYEQYF | TGTGCCAGCAGCTGGTCGGGACGGACGATCTACGAGCAATACTTC
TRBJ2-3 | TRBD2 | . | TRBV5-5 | CASSLAGAGGPRTQYF | TGTGCCAGCAGCTTGGCCGGGGCGGGAGGGCCACGTACGCAGTATTTT
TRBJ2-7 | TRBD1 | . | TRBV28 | CASRRTGPYEQYF | TGTGCCAGCAGAAGGACAGGGCCCTACGAGCAGTACTTC
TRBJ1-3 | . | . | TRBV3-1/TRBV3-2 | CASSATGGNTIYF | TGTGCCAGCAGTGCCACAGGGGGAAACACCATATATTTT
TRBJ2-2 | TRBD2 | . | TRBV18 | CASSPRLAGVGTGELFF | TGTGCCAGCTCACCAAGACTAGCGGGAGTTGGCACCGGGGAGCTGTTTTTT
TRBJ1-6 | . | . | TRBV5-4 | CASSPRSSYNSPLHF | TGTGCCAGCAGCCCCAGGAGCTCCTATAATTCACCCCTCCACTTT
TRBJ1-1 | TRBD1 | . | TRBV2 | CASSENRGAHTEAFF | TGTGCCAGCAGTGAAAACAGGGGGGCCCACACTGAAGCTTTCTTT
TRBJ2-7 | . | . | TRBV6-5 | CARESGTYEQYF | TGTGCCCGCGAGTCGGGGACCTACGAGCAGTACTTC
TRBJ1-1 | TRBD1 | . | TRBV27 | CASRHGTGADTEAFF | TGTGCCAGCCGGCATGGGACAGGGGCTGACACTGAAGCTTTCTTT
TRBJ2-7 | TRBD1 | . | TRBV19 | CATSARQGYAEQYF | TGTGCCACTTCGGCTAGACAGGGGTATGCCGAGCAGTACTTC
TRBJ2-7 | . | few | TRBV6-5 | CASARGRVEYEQYF | TGTGCCAGCGCCCGAGGCAGGGTAGAGTACGAGCAGTACTTC
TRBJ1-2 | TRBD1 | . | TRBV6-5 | CASSYQGQGRGYTF | TGTGCCAGCAGTTACCAAGGACAGGGAAGAGGCTACACCTTC
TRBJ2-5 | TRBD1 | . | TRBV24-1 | CATSDRGDRQETQYF | TGTGCCACCAGTGATAGAGGGGACAGACAAGAGACCCAGTACTTC
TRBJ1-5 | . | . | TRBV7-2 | CASSTRWSGDQPQHF | TGTGCCAGCAGCACACGTTGGAGTGGGGATCAGCCCCAGCATTTT
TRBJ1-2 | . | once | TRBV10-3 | CAISEEQGAGYTF | TGTGCCATCAGTGAAGAGCAGGGCGCTGGCTACACCTTC
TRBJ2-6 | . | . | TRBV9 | CASSGGYSPSPSGANVLTF | TGTGCCAGCAGCGGGGGCTACTCCCCCTCCCCCTCTGGGGCCAACGTCCTGACTTTC
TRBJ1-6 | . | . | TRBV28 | CASRPGGYNSPLHF | TGTGCCAGCAGACCGGGCGGTTATAATTCACCCCTCCACTTT
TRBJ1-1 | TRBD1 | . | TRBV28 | CASSQYRGRTEAFF | TGTGCCAGCAGTCAGTACAGGGGTAGGACTGAAGCTTTCTTT
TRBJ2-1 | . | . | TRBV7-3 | CASSVLGGEQFF | TGTGCCAGCAGCGTACTAGGAGGTGAGCAGTTCTTC
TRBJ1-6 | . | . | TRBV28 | CASSRRLGGDSPLHF | TGTGCCAGCAGCCGCAGACTCGGGGGTGATTCACCCCTCCACTTT